One and the same sample provided the 18 T cell receptor beta chains below, sequenced in a study of blood T cell repertoires in COVID-19. Sequencing was performed with immunoSEQ multiplex PCR; in TCRdb, only in-frame clones are kept and a portion is missing. The data contain approximately 350,000 clones, more than 70% of them singletons. The sample consisted of peripheral blood. Receptor source: a woman in her 70s with COVID-19, enrolled during active disease.

V and J are TRBV15 and TRBJ2-7; 7 nucleotides align to TRBD1. The ends lost 2 bases at V and 6 bases at J; junction bases unmatched: 10. Germline V gene data show CDR1 as LNHNV and CDR2 as YYDKDF (reference sequence). The CDR3 has 15 amino acids. The CDR3 nucleotides are TGTGCCACCAGCAGAACAGGGGCCGGGTTTGGCGAGCAGTACTTC. Its protein is CATSRTGAGFGEQYF.

The rearrangement uses TRBV9 and TRBJ1-2; D ambiguous. The V gene's germline CDR1 is SGDLS and CDR2 YYNGEE. The CDR3 covers 15 residues. Deletions cut 0 bases from V and 6 bases from J, with 15 bases between. The CDR3 loop is CASSVDGVGGHGYTF. The CDR3 region has the DNA TGTGCCAGCAGCGTAGATGGAGTGGGAGGACATGGCTACACCTTC. Filled out from reference TRBV9 and TRBJ1-2, the complete variable domain reads DSGVTQTPKHLITATGQRVTLRCSPRSGDLSVYWYQQSLDQGLQFLIQYYNGEERAKGNILERFSAQQFPDLHSELNLSSLELGDSALYFCASSVDGVGGHGYTFGSGTRLTVV.

The rearrangement joins TRBV7-2 to TRBJ1-2; D possibly corresponds to TRBD1 (5 bases). The length of the CDR3 is 17 residues. Trimming pared 3 bases from V and 4 bases from J, leaving 21 bases between. Germline CDR1 reads SGHTA; CDR2 reads FQGNSA. CDR3 amino acids: CASSLLPGLGGIYGYTF. CDR3 coding DNA: TGTGCCAGCAGCTTGTTGCCGGGACTCGGAGGGATCTATGGCTACACCTTC.

This rearrangement joins TRBV6-2 or TRBV6-3 to TRBJ1-1; D is perhaps TRBD1 (6 bases). The CDR3 is 13 amino acids. V dropped 4 bases and J dropped 5 bases, with 11 bases sitting between them. Germline V gives CDR1 MNHEY, CDR2 SVGEGT. The CDR3 is CASSFEGETEAFF. The DNA for the CDR3 is TGTGCCAGCAGTTTTGAGGGGGAGACTGAAGCTTTCTTT.

This chain joins TRBV18 and TRBJ2-1; 8 nucleotides match TRBD1. Trimming at V came to 1 base and at J to 6 bases, leaving 5 bases not matched to a gene. The CDR3 spans 15 residues. Per the germline V gene, CDR1 is KGHSH and CDR2 is LQKENI. CDR3 protein: CASSPLQGAGNEQFF. Here the CDR3 DNA reads TGTGCCAGCTCACCACTCCAGGGGGCAGGCAATGAGCAGTTCTTC.

The J gene is TRBJ1-4, the V gene TRBV7-2; D is ambiguous. Per germline, CDR1 SGHTA and CDR2 FQGNSA. This CDR3 contains 13 residues. The V gene lost 2 bases and the J gene lost 5 bases, with 6 bases spanning the gap. The CDR3 DNA reads as TGTGCCAGCAGCTTATCAGGAAATGAAAAACTGTTTTTT. It specifies CASSLSGNEKLFF. Together with reference TRBV7-2 and TRBJ1-4, the CDR3 gives the full variable domain: GAGVSQSPSNKVTEKGKDVELRCDPISGHTALYWYRQSLGQGLEFLIYFQGNSAPDKSGLPSDRFSAERTGGSVSTLTIQRTQQEDSAVYLCASSLSGNEKLFFGSGTQLSVL.

The J gene is TRBJ1-2, the V gene TRBV6-5; D is unresolved. Germline V gene data show CDR1 as MNHEY and CDR2 as SVGAGI. Trimming cost V 7 bases and J 0 bases, with 9 bases left between them. The CDR3 sequence is 13 residues long. The CDR3 spells CASIQATNYGYTF. The CDR3 DNA reads as TGTGCCAGCATCCAGGCGACTAACTATGGCTACACCTTC.

This clone was counted once. The chain has TRBV10-3 and TRBJ2-7; 13 bases fit TRBD2. The CDR3 consists of 13 residues. Germline trimming cut 8 bases from V and 7 bases from J; bases unmatched to any gene: 5. Germline-derived CDR1 and CDR2 are ENHRY and SYGVKD. The CDR3 sequence is CAIGTSGADEQYF. The CDR3 nucleotides are TGTGCCATCGGGACTAGCGGGGCGGATGAGCAGTACTTC.

This rearrangement joins TRBV7-2 to TRBJ2-7, with 7 bases identical to TRBD2. Germline V gene data show CDR1 as SGHTA and CDR2 as FQGNSA. This CDR3 is 15 amino acids long. Trimming at V came to 1 base and at J to 0 bases, leaving 3 bases not matched to a gene. CDR3 bases: TGTGCCAGCAGCTTAGAGCCGGGGGGCTCCTACGAGCAGTACTTC. Translated: CASSLEPGGSYEQYF.

The gene calls are TRBV20-1 and TRBJ1-5, with TRBD1 matching 8 bases. Trimming removed 6 bases from V and 1 base from J; junction bases left unmatched: 11. The CDR3 contains 16 residues. The germline V gene encodes CDR1 DFQATT and CDR2 SNEGSKA (reference sequence). DNA of the CDR3: TGCAGTGCCAGTAATTCAGGGGGCTGGAGCAATCAGCCCCAGCATTTT. It translates to CSASNSGGWSNQPQHF.

About this clone: Within the sample, other DNA sequences also encode this same CDR3. This chain uses TRBV5-1 with TRBJ1-3, with D hard to call. With 0 bases removed from V and 0 bases from J, the gap between germline ends came to 4 bases. Germline V lookup: CDR1 SGHRS, CDR2 YFSETQ. This CDR3 is 14 amino acids long. As DNA, the CDR3 is TGCGCCAGCAGCTTGGGCGGCTCTGGAAACACCATATATTTT. Translating gives CASSLGGSGNTIYF.

This sequence joins TRBV9 and TRBJ2-7; the match to TRBD1 covers 12 bases. From germline, CDR1 is SGDLS and CDR2 YYNGEE. CDR3 length: 15 amino acids. The trim removed 5 bases at V and 3 bases at J, leaving 6 bases unmatched. The DNA of the CDR3 is TGTGCCAGCAGTCCCGGGACAGGGGGCCTCTACGAGCAGTACTTC. Residues: CASSPGTGGLYEQYF. The whole variable domain, remainder taken from reference TRBV9 and TRBJ2-7, is DSGVTQTPKHLITATGQRVTLRCSPRSGDLSVYWYQQSLDQGLQFLIQYYNGEERAKGNILERFSAQQFPDLHSELNLSSLELGDSALYFCASSPGTGGLYEQYFGPGTRLTVT.

V is TRBV6-5 and J is TRBJ2-5; 13 nucleotides align to TRBD2. V lost 3 bases to trimming and J lost 6 bases; unmatched junction nucleotides: 7. Germline V CDR1 and CDR2: MNHEY, SVGAGI. This CDR3 has 16 amino acids. CDR3 sequence: CASSYFGTSGVKTQYF. CDR3 coding DNA: TGTGCCAGCAGTTATTTCGGGACTAGCGGGGTAAAGACCCAGTACTTC.

This sequence joins TRBV11-2 and TRBJ2-7, with a possible D match to TRBD2 (6 bases). Germline V gene data show CDR1 as SGHAT and CDR2 as FQNNGV. V lost 7 bases and J 1 base, leaving 17 bases between the germline ends. CDR3 size: 15 residues. The CDR3: CASTFVRGGSYEQYF. For the CDR3, the DNA is TGTGCCAGCACCTTCGTTAGGGGAGGATCCTACGAGCAGTACTTC.

This clone was seen only once. The V call is TRBV5-1, the J call TRBJ1-2; 10 bases match TRBD1. The junction had 4 bases not matched to a gene; V was cut back by 3 bases and J by 11 bases. CDR3 length equals 12 residues. Germline CDR1 and CDR2: SGHRS and YFSETQ. DNA for the CDR3: TGCGCCAGCAGCTCGACAGGGGGCAGTTACACCTTC. Translating it yields CASSSTGGSYTF.

This CDR3 reads CASLETSGGSNEQFF. The CDR3 DNA reads as TGTGCCAGCCTTGAGACTAGCGGGGGTTCAAATGAGCAGTTCTTC. The genes are TRBV28 and TRBJ2-1; 12 nucleotides match TRBD2. V lost 8 bases and J lost 7; bases outside the gene matches: 9. CDR3 size: 15 residues. Germline V gene sequence: CDR1 MDHEN, CDR2 SYDVKM.

The gene calls are TRBV24-1 and TRBJ2-2; 10 nucleotides line up with TRBD1. After removal of 3 bases from V and 5 bases from J, the junction contained 8 bases not matched to a gene. This CDR3 contains 17 residues. The germline V gene encodes CDR1 KGHDR and CDR2 SFDVKD. The CDR3 DNA sequence: TGTGCCACCAGTGATGACGGGACAGGGGTTATAACCGGGGAGCTGTTTTTT. Protein sequence: CATSDDGTGVITGELFF.

Sample share makes this clone medium-sized. V is TRBV7-9 and J is TRBJ1-4, with a tentative D call TRBD1 (5 bases). CDR1 and CDR2 (germline): SEHNR, FQNEAQ (reference sequence). Trimming removed 1 base from V and 5 bases from J, with 11 bases in between. There are 15 residues in the CDR3. CDR3 in amino acids: CASSLGGRENEKLFF. The CDR3 DNA reads TGTGCCAGCAGCTTAGGGGGACGGGAGAATGAAAAACTGTTTTTT.